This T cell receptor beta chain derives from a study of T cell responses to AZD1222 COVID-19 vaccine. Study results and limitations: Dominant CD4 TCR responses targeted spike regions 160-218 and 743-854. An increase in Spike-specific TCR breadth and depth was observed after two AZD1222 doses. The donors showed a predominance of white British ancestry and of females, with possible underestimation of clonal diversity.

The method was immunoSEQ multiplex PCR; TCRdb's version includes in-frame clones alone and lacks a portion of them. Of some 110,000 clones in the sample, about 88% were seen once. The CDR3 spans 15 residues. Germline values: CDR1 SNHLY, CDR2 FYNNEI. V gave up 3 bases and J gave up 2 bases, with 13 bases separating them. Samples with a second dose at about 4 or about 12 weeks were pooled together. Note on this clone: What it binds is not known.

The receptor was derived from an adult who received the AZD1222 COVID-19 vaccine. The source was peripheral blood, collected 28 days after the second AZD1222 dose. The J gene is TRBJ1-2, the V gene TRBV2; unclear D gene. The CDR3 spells CASSEPGSPNYGYTF. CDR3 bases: TGTGCCAGCAGTGAGCCCGGCAGCCCCAACTATGGCTACACCTTC.